This T cell receptor (beta chain) originates from a study of blood T cell repertoires in COVID-19. About the study: From T cells, B-cell-depleted T cells, or PBMCs came the material, which was cDNA or gDNA.

In the original analysis: Reference gene primers were amplified, and this amplification served to estimate nucleated cell counts. The table came from immunoSEQ multiplex PCR; TCRdb's copy has only in-frame clones and leaves some out. V, J and clone size reflect that table, while D and trimming were determined from the DNA. Seen here are roughly 250,000 clones, around 90% observed once, and the top ten hold around 1%. Participants, roughly 18 to 90 years old, spanned some 23 US areas. A PCR-confirmed or clinician-diagnosed COVID-19 case had contacted exposed participants within 2 weeks of entry. The germline gives CDR1 MDHEN, CDR2 SYDVKM. Trimming cost V 2 bases and J 2 bases, with 12 bases left between them. The CDR3 loop spans 15 amino acids.

This sequence originates from a man over 45 who had been exposed to COVID-19. The rearrangement links TRBV28 to TRBJ1-2; no firm D call. The sequenced sample was PBMCs or T cells enriched from blood (not recorded which). This chain's CDR3 is CASSLVQSTNYGYTF. The DNA for the CDR3 is TGTGCCAGCAGTTTAGTTCAGTCAACAAACTATGGCTACACCTTC.